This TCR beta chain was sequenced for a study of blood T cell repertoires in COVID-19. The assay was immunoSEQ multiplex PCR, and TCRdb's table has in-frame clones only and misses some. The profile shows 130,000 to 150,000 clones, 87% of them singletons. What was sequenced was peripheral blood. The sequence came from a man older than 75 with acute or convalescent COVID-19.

The CDR3 loop reads CASSRLGKSNEQFF. The CDR3 coding sequence is TGTGCCAGTTCTAGACTAGGAAAATCCAATGAGCAGTTCTTC. This chain uses TRBV6-4 with TRBJ2-1, with D maybe TRBD2 (6 bases). Trimming cost V 9 bases and J 6 bases, with 18 bases left between them. The CDR3 is 14 residues long. The V gene's germline CDR1 is MRHNA and CDR2 SNTAGT.